This record covers a single TCR beta chain. Its target antigen remains unknown. The instrument was a NextSeq 550. The Human TCR Profiling Kit (MiLaboratory) was used to prepare UMI-labeled 5' RACE TRB cDNA libraries. cDNA synthesis used the entire amount of extracted RNA, and PCR amplification then used the entire amount of cDNA produced. The libraries were made side by side, with each library going through the same number of PCR cycles. The paper's data handling went like this. With a minimum of two reads required per UMI, MIGEC and MiXCR pulled out about 49,000 +/- 11,000 unique UMI-labeled TRB cDNA molecules from each library. An average of approximately 40,000 +/- 10,000 functional in-frame TRB CDR3 nucleotide clonotypes without stop codons was found per library. After downsampling to 5000 UMI-labeled TRB molecules per sample, diversity metrics, including normalized Shannon-Wiener and Chao1, were computed in VDJtools. VDJtools computed clonotype-size-weighted physicochemical properties of the central five CDR3 residues: interaction energy, strength, volume and Kidera factor 4. Once TCRdb had reprocessed the reads, it stored one entry per CDR3 protein sequence and supplied no DNA. The V and J calls were determined by TCRdb, not by the authors. The sample's own table lists around 140,000 distinct CDR3 sequences. The top ten clones comprise about 0.37% of the sample.

The sample is drawn from a study of CXCR3-negative and CXCR3-positive naive CD8 T cells (dated 2019 in TCRdb). In terms of the full investigation: In total, about 135 million TRB reads were obtained, or roughly 1.5 +/- 0.3 million reads per library. Data from ten to twelve donors, pooled across two independent experiments, went into the diversity and physicochemical repertoire analyses. TRBV-TRBJ cluster analysis included naive subsets from about 5 donors and memory cells from 3 donors.

The germline V gene (reference sequence) yields LNHDA for CDR1 and SQIVND for CDR2. CDR3 length: 14 amino acids, cysteine to phenylalanine. No DNA is given. For every CD8+ T cell subset, approximately 300,000 cells were flow-sorted straight into RLT lysis buffer, and each subset was sorted in triplicate. To exclude memory contaminants, naive CD8+ T cells were stringently defined as CD45RO-CCR7+CD27+CD95-. Peripheral blood mononuclear cells were isolated from buffy coats using standard density gradient centrifugation. A FACSAria III was used to flow-sort naive CD8+ T cells into CXCR3-negative and CXCR3-positive populations. Total RNA was extracted from sorted cells using an RNeasy Mini Kit. Overall study results and their limits: Both naive subsets had comparably high repertoire diversity, while memory CD8+ T cells had much lower repertoire diversity. Because surface CD5, which is linked to self-reactivity in mice, was comparable between the naive subsets, TCR interaction strength was also inferred from the physicochemical properties of TRB CDR3s. Similar TRBV-TRBJ usage was shown by naive CXCR3-negative and CXCR3-positive cells from the same donor, whereas distinct patterns were shown by memory cells. Compared with CXCR3-negative naive cells, CXCR3-positive naive cells had TRB CDR3s with higher hydrophobicity (lower Kidera factor 4), lower energy, and higher strength and volume indices. Because CXCR3 expression was partially decreased after cryopreservation, freshly isolated PBMCs were used for most assays.

Sequencing was carried out using naive CXCR3+ CD8+ T cells from blood. Taken with the paper, the label for cell subset or site translates to: CD45RO-CCR7+CD27+CD95- naive CD8+ T cells expressing CXCR3 (TNR3+). This receptor was obtained from a human donor in good health. Some clones in this sample may be carry-over from other donors' samples. The chain was built from TRBV19 and TRBJ1-5. CDR3 loop: CASSATGPYQPQHF.